A single sample is the source of the 25 T cell receptor beta chains below, sequenced in a study of identical twins. Using its own MiXCR run on the 5' RACE reads, TCRdb lists one record per CDR3 protein. Among fewer than 550,000 distinct CDR3 sequences, approximately 15% were seen once, and the ten largest hold approximately 0.98%. These data are also associated with another study on yellow fever vaccine responses in identical twins.

The sequenced material came from CD4+ T cells sorted from blood. These receptors came from a woman between 18 and 30 years old in good health.

This clonotype showed up just a few times. V usage is TRBV30 and J usage is TRBJ2-5, with D uncertain. This CDR3 is 11 amino acids long. V was pared by 4 bases and J by 3 bases, with 6 bases between. The germline V gene encodes CDR1 GTSNPN and CDR2 SVGIG (reference sequence). The CDR3 DNA sequence: TGTGCCTGGATGGGGAAAGAGACCCAGTACTTC. Amino acid sequence: CAWMGKETQYF.

This clonotype was detected a few times. The rearrangement uses TRBV7-3 and TRBJ2-2, with a weak D call TRBD2 (6 bases). Germline V gene sequence: CDR1 SGHTA, CDR2 FQGTGA. The CDR3 has 15 residues. Trimming cost V 5 bases and J 4 bases, with 14 bases left between them. As DNA, the CDR3 is TGTGCCAGCAGCACAACCGGCGGGGCCACCGGGGAGCTGTTTTTT. This encodes CASSTTGGATGELFF.

The table lists this clonotype with a few counts. The rearrangement links TRBV5-1 to TRBJ2-7; 7 bases are a match to TRBD1. Looked up from germline, CDR1 is SGHRS and CDR2 is YFSETQ. The CDR3 is made up of 15 amino acids. V was pared by 4 bases and J by 6 bases, with 13 bases of the junction left unmatched. Written as DNA, the CDR3 is TGCGCCAGCAGCCTCCCGAGGGGGCAGGGCGGCGAGCAGTACTTC. It encodes CASSLPRGQGGEQYF.

The chain carries TRBV3-1 and TRBJ2-1, with 8 bases that match TRBD1. The CDR3 is 14 residues long. CDR1 LGHDT and CDR2 YNNKEL come from the germline V gene (reference sequence). Trimming at V came to 1 base and at J to 7 bases, leaving 3 bases not matched to a gene. In DNA, the CDR3 is TGTGCCAGCAGCCAAGCGGACAGGGCAAATGAGCAGTTCTTC. Protein product: CASSQADRANEQFF.

This sequence joins TRBV6-5 and TRBJ1-2, with a possible D match to TRBD1 (6 bases). Trimming left V 1 base short and J 2 bases short, with 8 bases between. The CDR3 has 14 residues. Germline V CDR1 and CDR2: MNHEY, SVGAGI. The CDR3 DNA sequence: TGTGCCAGCAGTTACTTACAGGGCAACTATGGCTACACCTTC. Translated, it gives CASSYLQGNYGYTF.

The chain recombines TRBV5-6 with TRBJ1-1; 9 bases fit TRBD1. This CDR3 is 16 amino acids long. The germline CDR1 and CDR2 sequences are SGHDT and YYEEEE. Trimming cost V 4 bases and J 4 bases; bases outside gene matches: 11. The CDR3 is CASSLGQGRLGTEAFF. The CDR3 region has the DNA TGTGCCAGCAGCCTCGGACAGGGGAGGTTAGGCACTGAAGCTTTCTTT.

This clonotype was detected only a few times. J is TRBJ2-2 and V is TRBV7-2; D might be TRBD1 (6 bases). The CDR3 covers 15 residues. Trimming took off 2 bases at V and 6 bases at J, with 13 bases between the two ends. The germline V gene has CDR1 SGHTA and CDR2 FQGNSA. The CDR3 bases are TGTGCCAGCAGCTTAACGCCAGGGGCCCCCGGGGAGCTGTTTTTT. Protein sequence: CASSLTPGAPGELFF.

V gene TRBV7-2 combines with J gene TRBJ2-7, with 10 bases identical to TRBD2. Germline CDR1 is SGHTA and CDR2 is FQGNSA. The CDR3 is 15 residues long. V trimming: 2 bases; J trimming: 3 bases; junction bases outside the gene matches: 4. CDR3 in amino acids: CASSLKAGGVYEQYF. Written as DNA, the CDR3 is TGTGCCAGCAGCTTAAAAGCGGGAGGGGTCTACGAGCAGTACTTC. The full variable domain, rest sourced from reference TRBV7-2 and TRBJ2-7, is GAGVSQSPSNKVTEKGKDVELRCDPISGHTALYWYRQSLGQGLEFLIYFQGNSAPDKSGLPSDRFSAERTGGSVSTLTIQRTQQEDSAVYLCASSLKAGGVYEQYFGPGTRLTVT.

This chain connects TRBV15 to TRBJ1-6; D is perhaps TRBD1 (5 bases). Germline-derived CDR1 and CDR2 are LNHNV and YYDKDF (reference sequence). The CDR3 sequence is 20 residues long. The V end was cut by 0 bases, the J end by 5 bases, with 23 bases between. CDR3 sequence reads: CATSRDGPHRGGPDNSPLHF. The CDR3 DNA follows: TGTGCCACCAGCAGAGATGGCCCCCACCGGGGGGGACCCGATAATTCACCCCTCCACTTT.

The gene calls are TRBV20-1 and TRBJ2-5; D not certain. The CDR3 is 14 residues long. The germline V and J ends were trimmed by 1 base and 4 bases, with 13 bases remaining between them. The V gene's germline CDR1 is DFQATT and CDR2 SNEGSKA (reference sequence). As DNA, the CDR3 is TGCAGTGCTAGAGTAGGCCCGCCCAGAGAGACCCAGTACTTC. This codes for CSARVGPPRETQYF.

This clonotype was seen a handful of times. J is TRBJ2-5 and V is TRBV20-1; D gene unclear. V dropped 2 bases and J dropped 5 bases, with 6 bases sitting between them. Germline values: CDR1 DFQATT, CDR2 SNEGSKA (reference sequence). This CDR3 region has 11 residues. Here the CDR3 reads CSARNLETQYF. CDR3 DNA: TGCAGTGCTAGAAACCTCGAGACCCAGTACTTC.

This clonotype was seen ten or more times. CDR3 residues: CASSRDRGRETQYF. CDR3 DNA: TGCGCCAGCAGCCGAGACAGGGGGCGGGAGACCCAGTACTTC. This chain uses TRBV4-3 with TRBJ2-5, with 10 bases fitting TRBD1. The junction had 4 bases not matched to a gene; V was cut back by 4 bases and J by 5 bases. Germline V lookup: CDR1 LGHNA, CDR2 YSLEER. The CDR3 sequence is 14 residues long.

The chain uses TRBV10-3 and TRBJ1-5; D gene uncertain. V shed 4 bases and J shed 3 bases, with 10 bases lying between them. The CDR3 runs 14 residues. CDR1 is ENHRY, CDR2 SYGVKD, per germline. The CDR3 region has the DNA TGTGCCATCAGTGTAGGGCAGTACAATCAGCCCCAGCATTTT. Its translation: CAISVGQYNQPQHF.

This clonotype was seen a handful of times. This chain's CDR3 is CASSFGGTGEAEQYF. The CDR3 region has the DNA TGTGCCAGCAGTTTCGGTGGGACAGGGGAAGCCGAGCAGTACTTC. This chain joins TRBV12-3 or TRBV12-4 and TRBJ2-7, with TRBD1 identical over 10 bases. There are 15 residues in the CDR3. J was trimmed by 6 bases and V by 3 bases; bases with no gene match: 8.

This clonotype was seen only once. V usage is TRBV18 and J usage is TRBJ2-3; 7 bases are shared with TRBD1. The J segment lost 3 bases and the V segment lost 3 bases, leaving 9 bases of the junction unmatched. CDR1 and CDR2 (germline): KGHSH, LQKENI. This CDR3 has 16 amino acids. The CDR3 loop reads CASSPLGQVRTDTQYF. The CDR3, as DNA: TGTGCCAGCTCACCCCTAGGACAGGTTCGGACAGATACGCAGTATTTT.

A few counts support this clonotype. This sequence joins TRBV5-1 and TRBJ2-3, with 12 bases matching TRBD2. This CDR3 spans 16 amino acids. CDR1 and CDR2 (germline): SGHRS, YFSETQ. V shed 3 bases, J shed 2 bases, and the junction held 4 bases outside the gene matches. CDR3 DNA sequence: TGCGCCAGCAGCTCCTCTAGCGGGGGGGTCACAGATACGCAGTATTTT. It translates to CASSSSSGGVTDTQYF. The full variable domain, completed using reference TRBV5-1 and TRBJ2-3, is KAGVTQTPRYLIKTRGQQVTLSCSPISGHRSVSWYQQTPGQGLQFLFEYFSETQRNKGNFPGRFSGRQFSNSRSEMNVSTLELGDSALYLCASSSSSGGVTDTQYFGPGTRLTVL.

This clonotype was counted ten times or more. The chain recombines TRBV6-2 or TRBV6-3 with TRBJ1-2; D ambiguous. The CDR3 sequence is 13 residues long. V dropped 2 bases and J dropped 8 bases, with 12 bases sitting between them. Per the germline V gene, CDR1 is MNHEY and CDR2 is SVGEGT. CDR3 sequence reads: CASSYVQLQGYTF. CDR3 DNA sequence: TGTGCCAGCAGTTACGTCCAGCTTCAAGGCTACACCTTC.

This clonotype was found a few times. The chain recombines TRBV7-9 with TRBJ2-3; 9 positions match TRBD1. V lost 1 base to trimming and J lost 5 bases; unmatched junction nucleotides: 7. The CDR3 loop spans 16 amino acids. Germline V lookup: CDR1 SEHNR, CDR2 FQNEAQ (reference sequence). The CDR3 DNA reads TGTGCCAGCAGCTTAGACCCGGGACAGGGACAAGATACGCAGTATTTT. Amino acids: CASSLDPGQGQDTQYF.

In this sample, this clonotype turned up a few times. This chain joins TRBV4-2 and TRBJ1-1; perhaps TRBD1 as D (5 bases). This CDR3 region has 12 residues. The V gene's germline CDR1 is LGHNA and CDR2 YNFKEQ. Trimming cost V 0 bases and J 10 bases, with 9 bases left between them. CDR3 residues: CASSQESGGAFF. The CDR3, as DNA: TGTGCCAGCAGCCAAGAAAGTGGGGGAGCTTTCTTT.

V gene TRBV7-2 combines with J gene TRBJ2-5; 13 bases are a match to TRBD2. J was trimmed by 5 bases and V by 1 base; bases with no gene match: 7. Germline V gene lookup returns CDR1 SGHTA and CDR2 FQGNSA. The CDR3 length is 17 residues. The CDR3 bases are TGTGCCAGCAGCTTAGTAGGACTAGCGGGAGAAGGGGAGACCCAGTACTTC. It codes for CASSLVGLAGEGETQYF.

The genes are TRBV5-6 and TRBJ2-7, with a weak D call TRBD1 (6 bases). V lost 0 bases and J 7 bases, leaving 8 bases between the germline ends. Germline loops: CDR1 SGHDT, CDR2 YYEEEE. The CDR3 extends over 12 amino acids. The CDR3 DNA sequence: TGTGCCAGCAGCTTGGGACAGGAGGAGCAGTACTTC. This codes for CASSLGQEEQYF.

The chain uses TRBV3-1 and TRBJ2-5; D remains ambiguous. V lost 0 bases to trimming and J lost 5 bases, with 13 bases between them. The CDR3 loop spans 15 amino acids. Germline V gives CDR1 LGHDT, CDR2 YNNKEL (reference sequence). Written as DNA, the CDR3 is TGTGCCAGCAGCCAAGATGTGGTTATGGGGGAGACCCAGTACTTC. This encodes CASSQDVVMGETQYF.

The CDR3 reads CASSQIGGWQYF. The CDR3 bases are TGCGCCAGCAGCCAAATAGGGGGGTGGCAGTACTTC. The J gene is TRBJ2-7, the V gene TRBV4-3; either TRBD1 or TRBD2 may supply D (6 bases each). The germline V gene has CDR1 LGHNA and CDR2 YSLEER. The CDR3 has 12 amino acids. The V end was cut by 2 bases, the J end by 9 bases, with 11 bases between.

This clonotype was recorded at least ten times. This sequence joins TRBV24-1 and TRBJ2-5; TRBD1 agrees at 8 bases. Germline loops: CDR1 KGHDR, CDR2 SFDVKD. The CDR3 contains 12 residues. After removal of 8 bases from V and 5 bases from J, the junction contained 3 bases not matched to a gene. In DNA form, the CDR3 reads TGTGCCACCAAGGGACAGGAGGAGACCCAGTACTTC. This gives the protein CATKGQEETQYF.

This clonotype was picked up a small number of times. This chain uses TRBV9 with TRBJ1-1, with TRBD1 matching over 9 bases. The trim removed 3 bases at V and 1 base at J, leaving 1 base unmatched. CDR3 length: 14 amino acids. Germline CDR1 is SGDLS and CDR2 is YYNGEE. The CDR3 nucleotides read TGTGCCAGCAGCGCGGGACAGGGGAACACTGAAGCTTTCTTT. Its translation: CASSAGQGNTEAFF.